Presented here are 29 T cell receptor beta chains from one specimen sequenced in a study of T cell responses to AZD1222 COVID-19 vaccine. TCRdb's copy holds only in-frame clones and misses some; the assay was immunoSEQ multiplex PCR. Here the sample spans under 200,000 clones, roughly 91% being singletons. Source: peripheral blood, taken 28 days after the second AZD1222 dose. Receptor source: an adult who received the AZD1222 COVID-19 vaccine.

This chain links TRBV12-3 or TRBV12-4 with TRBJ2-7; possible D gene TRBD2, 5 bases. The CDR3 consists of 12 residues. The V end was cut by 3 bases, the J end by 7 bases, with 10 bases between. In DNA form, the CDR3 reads TGTGCCAGCAGTTTCTCGACGGGGGAGCAGTACTTC. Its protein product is CASSFSTGEQYF.

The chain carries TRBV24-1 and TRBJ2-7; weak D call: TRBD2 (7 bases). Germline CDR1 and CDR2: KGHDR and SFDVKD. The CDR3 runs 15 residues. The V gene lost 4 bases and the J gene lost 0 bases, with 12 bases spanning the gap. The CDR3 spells CATSDPGGHSYEQYF. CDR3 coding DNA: TGTGCCACCAGTGACCCCGGGGGGCACTCCTACGAGCAGTACTTC.

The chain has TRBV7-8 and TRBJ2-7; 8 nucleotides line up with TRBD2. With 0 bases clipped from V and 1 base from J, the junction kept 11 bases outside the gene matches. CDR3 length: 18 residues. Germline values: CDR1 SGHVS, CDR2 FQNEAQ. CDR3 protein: CASSLAPSPLADSYEQYF. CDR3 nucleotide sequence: TGTGCCAGCAGCTTAGCCCCGTCCCCACTAGCGGATTCCTACGAGCAGTACTTC.

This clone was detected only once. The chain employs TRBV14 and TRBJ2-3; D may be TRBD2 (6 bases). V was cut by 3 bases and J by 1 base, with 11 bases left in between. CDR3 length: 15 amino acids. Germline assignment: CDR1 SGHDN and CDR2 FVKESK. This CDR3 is CASSHRGTGTDTQYF. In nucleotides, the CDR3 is TGTGCCAGCAGCCACCGCGGGACCGGCACAGATACGCAGTATTTT. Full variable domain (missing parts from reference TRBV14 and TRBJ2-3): EAGVTQFPSHSVIEKGQTVTLRCDPISGHDNLYWYRRVMGKEIKFLLHFVKESKQDESGMPNNRFLAERTGGTYSTLKVQPAELEDSGVYFCASSHRGTGTDTQYFGPGTRLTVL.

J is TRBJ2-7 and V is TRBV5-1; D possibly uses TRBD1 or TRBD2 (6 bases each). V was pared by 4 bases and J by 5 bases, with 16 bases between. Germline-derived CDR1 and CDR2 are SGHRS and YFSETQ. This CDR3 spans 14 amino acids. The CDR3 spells CASSNRAGSDEQYF. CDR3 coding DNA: TGCGCCAGCAGCAACAGGGCGGGAAGCGACGAGCAGTACTTC.

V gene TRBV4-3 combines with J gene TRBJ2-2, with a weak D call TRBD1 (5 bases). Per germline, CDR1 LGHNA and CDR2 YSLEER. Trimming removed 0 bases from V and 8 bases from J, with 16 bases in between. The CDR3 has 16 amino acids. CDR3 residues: CASSQDIGRAPGELFF. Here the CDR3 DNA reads TGCGCCAGCAGCCAAGATATAGGCAGGGCGCCAGGGGAGCTGTTTTTT.

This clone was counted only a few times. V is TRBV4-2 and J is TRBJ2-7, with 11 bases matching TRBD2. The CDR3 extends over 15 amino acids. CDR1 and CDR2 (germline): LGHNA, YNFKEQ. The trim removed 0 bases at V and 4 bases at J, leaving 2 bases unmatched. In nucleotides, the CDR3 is TGTGCCAGCAGCCAAGATACTAGCGGGAGTTACGAGCAGTACTTC. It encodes CASSQDTSGSYEQYF.

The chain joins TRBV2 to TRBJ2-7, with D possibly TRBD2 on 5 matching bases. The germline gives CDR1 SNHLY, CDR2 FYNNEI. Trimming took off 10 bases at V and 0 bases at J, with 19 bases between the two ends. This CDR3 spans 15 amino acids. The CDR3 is CATRRGPRSSYEQYF. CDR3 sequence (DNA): TGTGCCACCCGGAGAGGGCCGCGCAGCTCCTACGAGCAGTACTTC.

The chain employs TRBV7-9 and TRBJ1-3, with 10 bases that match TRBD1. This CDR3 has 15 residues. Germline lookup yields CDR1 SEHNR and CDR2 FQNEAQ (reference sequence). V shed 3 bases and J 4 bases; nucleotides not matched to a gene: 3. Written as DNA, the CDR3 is TGTGCCAGCAGCTTCCCGGGACAGGGGGGAAACACCATATATTTT. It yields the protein CASSFPGQGGNTIYF.

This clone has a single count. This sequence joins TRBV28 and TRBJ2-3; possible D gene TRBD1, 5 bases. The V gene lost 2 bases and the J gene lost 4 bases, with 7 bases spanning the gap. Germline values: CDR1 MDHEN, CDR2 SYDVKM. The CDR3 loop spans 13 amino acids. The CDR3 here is CASSLPRADTQYF. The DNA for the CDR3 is TGTGCCAGCAGTTTACCCAGGGCAGATACGCAGTATTTT.

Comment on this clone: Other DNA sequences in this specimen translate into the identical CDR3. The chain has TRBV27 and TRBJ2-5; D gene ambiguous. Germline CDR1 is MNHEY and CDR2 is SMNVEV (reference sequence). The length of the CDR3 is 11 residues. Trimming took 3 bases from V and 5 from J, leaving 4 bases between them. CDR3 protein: CASSLGETQYF. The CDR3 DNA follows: TGTGCCAGCAGTTTGGGGGAGACCCAGTACTTC.

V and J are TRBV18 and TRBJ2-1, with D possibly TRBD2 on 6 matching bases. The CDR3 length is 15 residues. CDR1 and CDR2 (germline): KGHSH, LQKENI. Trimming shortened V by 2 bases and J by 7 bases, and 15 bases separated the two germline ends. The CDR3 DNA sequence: TGTGCCAGCTCACCAGGGGCGGGGCGGATGAATGAGCAGTTCTTC. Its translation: CASSPGAGRMNEQFF.

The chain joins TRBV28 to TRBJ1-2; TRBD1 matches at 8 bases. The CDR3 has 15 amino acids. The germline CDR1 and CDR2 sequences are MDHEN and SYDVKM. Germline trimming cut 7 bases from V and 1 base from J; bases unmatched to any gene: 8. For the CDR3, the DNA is TGTGCCAGCATTTCACAGGGGGGCCTTAACTATGGCTACACCTTC. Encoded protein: CASISQGGLNYGYTF.

The CDR3 reads CASSQEVSNYGYTF. CDR3 bases: TGTGCCAGCAGCCAAGAGGTCAGTAACTATGGCTACACCTTC. The J gene is TRBJ1-2, the V gene TRBV4-2; D is unresolved. CDR3 length: 14 amino acids. The germline V gene encodes CDR1 LGHNA and CDR2 YNFKEQ. Trimming pared 0 bases from V and 1 base from J, leaving 6 bases between.

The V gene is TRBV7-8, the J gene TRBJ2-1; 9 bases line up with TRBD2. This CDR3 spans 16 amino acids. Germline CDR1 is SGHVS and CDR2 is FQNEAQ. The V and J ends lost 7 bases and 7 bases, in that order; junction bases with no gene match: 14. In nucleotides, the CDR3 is TGTGCCAGCAACCGAGCGGGAGGCTTACAGGGGAATGAGCAGTTCTTC. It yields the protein CASNRAGGLQGNEQFF.

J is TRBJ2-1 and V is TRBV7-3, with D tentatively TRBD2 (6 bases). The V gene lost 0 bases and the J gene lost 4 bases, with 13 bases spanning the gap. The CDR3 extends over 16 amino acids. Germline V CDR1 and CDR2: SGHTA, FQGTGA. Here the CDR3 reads CASSLTPSGFYNEQFF. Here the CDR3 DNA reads TGTGCCAGCAGCTTAACGCCCAGCGGGTTTTACAATGAGCAGTTCTTC.

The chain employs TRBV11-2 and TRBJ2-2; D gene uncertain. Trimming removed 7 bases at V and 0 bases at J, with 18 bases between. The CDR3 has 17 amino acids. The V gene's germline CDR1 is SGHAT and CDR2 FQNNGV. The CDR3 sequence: CASIKGPGHPNTGELFF. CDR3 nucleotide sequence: TGTGCCAGCATCAAAGGGCCCGGGCACCCGAACACCGGGGAGCTGTTTTTT.

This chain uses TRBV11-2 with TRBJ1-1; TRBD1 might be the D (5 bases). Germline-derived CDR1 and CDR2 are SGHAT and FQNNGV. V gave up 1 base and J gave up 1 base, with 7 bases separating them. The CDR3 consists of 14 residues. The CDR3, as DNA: TGTGCCAGCAGCTTAGTTGGGGGGAACACTGAAGCTTTCTTT. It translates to CASSLVGGNTEAFF. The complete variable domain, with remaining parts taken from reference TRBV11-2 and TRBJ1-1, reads EAGVAQSPRYKIIEKRQSVAFWCNPISGHATLYWYQQILGQGPKLLIQFQNNGVVDDSQLPKDRFSAERLKGVDSTLKIQPAKLEDSAVYLCASSLVGGNTEAFFGQGTRLTVV.

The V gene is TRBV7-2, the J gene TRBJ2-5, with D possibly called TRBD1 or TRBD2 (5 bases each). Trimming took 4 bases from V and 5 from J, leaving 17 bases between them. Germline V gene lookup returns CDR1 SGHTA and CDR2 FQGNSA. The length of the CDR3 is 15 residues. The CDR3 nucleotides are TGTGCCAGCAGCTCCCCCCAGTTGGGGGTTGAGACCCAGTACTTC. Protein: CASSSPQLGVETQYF.

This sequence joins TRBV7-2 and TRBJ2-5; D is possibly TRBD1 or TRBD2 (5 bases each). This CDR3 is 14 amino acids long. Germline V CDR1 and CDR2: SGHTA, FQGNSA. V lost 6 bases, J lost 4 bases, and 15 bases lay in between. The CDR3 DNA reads TGTGCCAGCAGGGATCCGGGACCACTAGAGACCCAGTACTTC. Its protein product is CASRDPGPLETQYF. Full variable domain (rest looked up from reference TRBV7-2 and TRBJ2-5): GAGVSQSPSNKVTEKGKDVELRCDPISGHTALYWYRQSLGQGLEFLIYFQGNSAPDKSGLPSDRFSAERTGGSVSTLTIQRTQQEDSAVYLCASRDPGPLETQYFGPGTRLLVL.

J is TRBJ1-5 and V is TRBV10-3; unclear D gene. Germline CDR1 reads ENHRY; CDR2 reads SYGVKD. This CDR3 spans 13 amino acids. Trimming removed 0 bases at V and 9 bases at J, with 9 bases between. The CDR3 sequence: CAISESLFGPQHF. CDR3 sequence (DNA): TGTGCCATCAGTGAGTCTTTGTTCGGGCCCCAGCATTTT.

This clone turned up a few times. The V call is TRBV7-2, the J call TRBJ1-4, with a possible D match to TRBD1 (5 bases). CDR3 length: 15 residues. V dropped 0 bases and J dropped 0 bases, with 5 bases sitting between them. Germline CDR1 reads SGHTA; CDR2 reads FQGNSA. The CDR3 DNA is TGTGCCAGCAGCTTAGCAGGGGCAACTAATGAAAAACTGTTTTTT. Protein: CASSLAGATNEKLFF.

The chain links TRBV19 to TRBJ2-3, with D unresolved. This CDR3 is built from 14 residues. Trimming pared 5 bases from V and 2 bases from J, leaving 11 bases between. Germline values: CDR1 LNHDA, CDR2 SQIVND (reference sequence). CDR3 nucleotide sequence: TGTGCCAGTAGTCTCGGAACCTACACAGATACGCAGTATTTT. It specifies CASSLGTYTDTQYF. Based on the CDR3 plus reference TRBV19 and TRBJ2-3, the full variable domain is DGGITQSPKYLFRKEGQNVTLSCEQNLNHDAMYWYRQDPGQGLRLIYYSQIVNDFQKGDIAEGYSVSREKKESFPLTVTSAQKNPTAFYLCASSLGTYTDTQYFGPGTRLTVL.

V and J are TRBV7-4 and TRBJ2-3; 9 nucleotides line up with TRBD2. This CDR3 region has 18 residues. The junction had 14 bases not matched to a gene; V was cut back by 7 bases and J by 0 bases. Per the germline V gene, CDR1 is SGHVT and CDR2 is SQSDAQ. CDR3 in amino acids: CASIRRTPTSGSTDTQYF. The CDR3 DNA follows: TGTGCCAGCATCCGTAGGACCCCCACTAGCGGGAGCACAGATACGCAGTATTTT.

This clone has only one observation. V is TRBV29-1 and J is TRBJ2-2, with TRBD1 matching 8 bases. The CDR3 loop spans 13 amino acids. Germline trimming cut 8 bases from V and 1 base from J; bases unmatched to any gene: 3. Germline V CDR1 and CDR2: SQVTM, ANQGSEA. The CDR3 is CSIDRGNTGELFF. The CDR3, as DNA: TGCAGCATCGACAGGGGGAACACCGGGGAGCTGTTTTTT.

CDR3 DNA sequence: TGTGCCAGCAGCTTGGCCGAGGGGGCGGGGGATACGCAGTATTTT. It yields the protein CASSLAEGAGDTQYF. The V gene is TRBV7-2, the J gene TRBJ2-3, with D perhaps matching TRBD1 (7 bases). V was pared by 3 bases and J by 6 bases, with 16 bases between. CDR1 is SGHTA and CDR2 is FQGNSA in the germline V gene. This CDR3 has 15 amino acids.

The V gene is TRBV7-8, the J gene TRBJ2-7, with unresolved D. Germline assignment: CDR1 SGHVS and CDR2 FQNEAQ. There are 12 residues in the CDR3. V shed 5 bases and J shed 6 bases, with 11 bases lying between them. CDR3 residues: CASSLRPVEQYF. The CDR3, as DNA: TGTGCCAGCAGCCTGCGTCCGGTCGAGCAGTACTTC.

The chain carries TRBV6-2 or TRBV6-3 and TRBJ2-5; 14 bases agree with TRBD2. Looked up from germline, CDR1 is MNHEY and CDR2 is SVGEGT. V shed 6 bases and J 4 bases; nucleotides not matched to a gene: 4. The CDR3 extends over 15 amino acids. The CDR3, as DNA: TGTGCCAGCAGCCCCGGGACTAGCGGGGGAGAGACCCAGTACTTC. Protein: CASSPGTSGGETQYF.

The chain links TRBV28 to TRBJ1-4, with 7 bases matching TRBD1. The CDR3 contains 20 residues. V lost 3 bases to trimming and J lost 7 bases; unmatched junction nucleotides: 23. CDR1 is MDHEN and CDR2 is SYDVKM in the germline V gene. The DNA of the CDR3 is TGTGCCAGCAGTTTTGTGAAAATTCAGAGGGGGCGGCTTTGGAGTGAAAAACTGTTTTTT. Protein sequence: CASSFVKIQRGRLWSEKLFF.